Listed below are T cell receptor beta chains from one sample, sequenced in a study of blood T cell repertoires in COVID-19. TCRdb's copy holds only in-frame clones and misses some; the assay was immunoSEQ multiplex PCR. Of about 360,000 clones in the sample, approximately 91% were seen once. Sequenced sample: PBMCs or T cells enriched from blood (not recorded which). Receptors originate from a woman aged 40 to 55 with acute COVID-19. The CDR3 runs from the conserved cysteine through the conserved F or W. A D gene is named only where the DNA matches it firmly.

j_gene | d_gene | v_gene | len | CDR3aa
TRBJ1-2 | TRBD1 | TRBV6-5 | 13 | CASSYTGGGGYTF
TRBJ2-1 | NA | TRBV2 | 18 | CASSEAVPGSSSYNEQFF
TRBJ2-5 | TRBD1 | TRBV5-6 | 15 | CASSQDRGLGETQYF
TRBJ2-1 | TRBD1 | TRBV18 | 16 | CASSPTGFASYNEQFF
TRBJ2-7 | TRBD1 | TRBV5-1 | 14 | CASSFGTGGDEQYF
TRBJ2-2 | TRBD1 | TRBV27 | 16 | CASRQGSQATTGELFF
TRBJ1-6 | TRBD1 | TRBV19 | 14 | CASSMGQGSSPLHF
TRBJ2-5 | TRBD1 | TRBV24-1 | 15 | CATSDSRTGRETQYF
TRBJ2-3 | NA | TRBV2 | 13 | CASSGQVGDTQYF
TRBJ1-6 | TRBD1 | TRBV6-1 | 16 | CASSDGQGLGNSPLHF
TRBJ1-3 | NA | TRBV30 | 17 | CAWSIPTAGLSGNTIYF
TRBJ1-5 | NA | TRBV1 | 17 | CTRWDRDLWGENQPQHF
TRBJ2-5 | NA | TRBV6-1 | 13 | CASSDSGEETQYF
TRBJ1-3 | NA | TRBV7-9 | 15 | CASSLLTDSGNTIYF
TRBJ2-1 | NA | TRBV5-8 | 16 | CASSLDFGQGLHEQFF
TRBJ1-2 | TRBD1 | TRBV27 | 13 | CASTPTGGYGYTF
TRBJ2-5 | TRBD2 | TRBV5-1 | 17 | CASSLAGAGGLQETQYF
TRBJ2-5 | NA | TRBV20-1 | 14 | CSASGGGTQETQYF
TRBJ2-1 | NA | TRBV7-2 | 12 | CASSRKPHEQFF
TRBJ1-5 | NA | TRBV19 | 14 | CASSIRQYNQPQHF
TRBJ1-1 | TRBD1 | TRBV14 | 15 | CASSTQGAGNTEAFF
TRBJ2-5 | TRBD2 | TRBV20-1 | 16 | CSASELAGGPGWTQYF
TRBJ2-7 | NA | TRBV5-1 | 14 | CASSLGGSSYEQYF
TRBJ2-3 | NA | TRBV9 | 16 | CASSVDDTPSTDTQYF
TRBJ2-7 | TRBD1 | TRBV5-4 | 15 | CASSLQGAGSYEQYF
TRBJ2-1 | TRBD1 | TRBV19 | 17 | CASRLRAGTGRYNEQFF
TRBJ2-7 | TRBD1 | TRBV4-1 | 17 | CASSQDLPGTGFYEQYF
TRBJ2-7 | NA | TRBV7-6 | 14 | CASSPRGGSYEQYF